This TCR beta chain was sequenced for a study of T cell responses to AZD1222 COVID-19 vaccine. Study-level results: Donors were mostly white British, more females; clonal diversity possibly underestimated.

V was clipped by 2 bases and J by 2 bases, with 10 bases between them. Germline CDR1 is MNHEY and CDR2 is SVGAGI. This CDR3 has 15 residues. Regarding this clone: Its antigen is not known.

The data were produced by immunoSEQ multiplex PCR, yet TCRdb's version contains in-frame clones alone and is incomplete. The repertoire has about 120,000 clones, 88% of them found once; the top ten carry around 5.6%. V and J are TRBV6-5 and TRBJ1-3, with D perhaps TRBD1 (5 bases). The material was peripheral blood, obtained on day 0 of AZD1222 vaccination. The receptor was derived from an adult in good health. This CDR3 is CASSYGGLAGNTIYF. As DNA, the CDR3 is TGTGCCAGCAGTTACGGGGGGTTAGCTGGAAACACCATATATTTT.